These 24 T cell receptor beta chains originate from one sample sequenced in a study of identifying expanded T cells in peripheral blood. The method was immunoSEQ multiplex PCR; TCRdb's version includes in-frame clones alone and lacks a portion of them. Of about 80,000 clones in the sample, 88% were seen once. The source material was blood. These receptors came from a person aged 18-70 years in good health.

The V and J genes are TRBV6-5 and TRBJ1-2, with D unclear. The germline V and J ends were trimmed by 5 bases and 3 bases, with 10 bases remaining between them. CDR1 is MNHEY and CDR2 is SVGAGI in the germline V gene. The CDR3 contains 13 residues. CDR3 DNA sequence: TGTGCCAGCAGTGAGGACTATCACTATGGCTACACCTTC. It yields the protein CASSEDYHYGYTF.

The chain is built from TRBV7-9 and TRBJ2-3, with 10 bases matching TRBD2. This CDR3 is 15 amino acids long. With 3 bases clipped from V and 3 bases from J, the junction kept 3 bases outside the gene matches. Germline loops: CDR1 SEHNR, CDR2 FQNEAQ (reference sequence). The CDR3 region is CASSFSGGATDTQYF. The CDR3 DNA follows: TGTGCCAGCAGCTTCAGCGGGGGGGCTACAGATACGCAGTATTTT.

The chain recombines TRBV5-4 with TRBJ2-1; 9 bases are shared with TRBD1. The CDR3 runs to 16 residues. Unmatched junction bases numbered 10, after V lost 4 bases and J lost 5 bases. The germline V gene has CDR1 SGHNT and CDR2 YYREEE (reference sequence). The CDR3 here is CASSRRGTGKNNEQFF. CDR3 bases: TGTGCCAGCAGCAGGAGAGGGACAGGGAAGAACAATGAGCAGTTCTTC.

The chain recombines TRBV2 with TRBJ1-2, with TRBD1 as a possible D gene (5 bases). From germline, CDR1 is SNHLY and CDR2 FYNNEI. This CDR3 has 12 amino acids. The V end was cut by 6 bases, the J end by 4 bases, with 9 bases between. CDR3 coding DNA: TGTGCCAGCAGGGGGGACGGCTATGGCTACACCTTC. It codes for CASRGDGYGYTF.

V usage is TRBV5-1 and J usage is TRBJ1-6, with 7 bases that match TRBD1. J was trimmed by 7 bases and V by 2 bases; bases with no gene match: 3. This CDR3 has 14 residues. Germline V gene lookup returns CDR1 SGHRS and CDR2 YFSETQ. The DNA of the CDR3 is TGCGCCAGCAGCTTCGGGACAGTAAATTCACCCCTCCACTTT. This encodes CASSFGTVNSPLHF.

The V and J genes are TRBV6-4 and TRBJ2-7, with 7 bases that match TRBD1. The trim removed 6 bases at V and 4 bases at J, leaving 12 bases unmatched. Germline CDR1 and CDR2: MRHNA and SNTAGT. The CDR3 spans 15 residues. DNA of the CDR3: TGTGCCAGCAGGAAGGGGGCCGAGGGACAATACGAGCAGTACTTC. Protein: CASRKGAEGQYEQYF.

This clone was recorded once. The chain couples TRBV7-7 to TRBJ2-3; D unclear. CDR1 and CDR2 from the germline V gene are SSHAT and FNYEAQ (reference sequence). The CDR3 totals 15 residues. V was shortened by 4 bases and J by 1 base, with 12 bases between the two germline ends. This chain's CDR3 is CASSSGVSGTDTQYF. DNA for the CDR3: TGTGCCAGCAGCTCCGGTGTCAGTGGCACAGATACGCAGTATTTT.

J is TRBJ2-3 and V is TRBV7-9; D tentatively reads TRBD1 or TRBD2 (6 bases each). The CDR3 runs 17 residues. Germline assignment: CDR1 SEHNR and CDR2 FQNEAQ (reference sequence). The V and J ends lost 5 bases and 2 bases respectively, with 20 bases between them. The CDR3 nucleotides are TGTGCCAGCAGCGCGTTACAGGGAGGATTTTCCACAGATACGCAGTATTTT. Protein sequence: CASSALQGGFSTDTQYF.

The table lists this clone with a count of one. The chain links TRBV15 to TRBJ2-2, with D unresolved. The germline V and J ends were trimmed by 3 bases and 1 base, with 6 bases remaining between them. The CDR3 is 14 residues long. Germline-derived CDR1 and CDR2 are LNHNV and YYDKDF (reference sequence). The CDR3 bases are TGTGCCACCAGCAGGATTATGAACACCGGGGAGCTGTTTTTT. This encodes CATSRIMNTGELFF.

The DNA of the CDR3 is TGTGCCAGCAGTAGTTGGGGCGCCGATGAAAAACTGTTTTTT. It specifies CASSSWGADEKLFF. The rearrangement uses TRBV7-2 and TRBJ1-4, with D maybe TRBD1 (5 bases). CDR3 length: 14 residues. Trimming stripped 6 bases from V and 6 bases from J, with 14 bases between. Germline CDR1 and CDR2: SGHTA and FQGNSA.

V usage is TRBV6-5 and J usage is TRBJ1-5; D not certain. Deletions cut 8 bases from V and 4 bases from J, with 9 bases between. The CDR3 is 12 amino acids. The germline V gene encodes CDR1 MNHEY and CDR2 SVGAGI. As DNA, the CDR3 is TGTGCCAGCGGAGCCTTTAATCAGCCCCAGCATTTT. As protein: CASGAFNQPQHF.

The chain employs TRBV11-2 and TRBJ2-2; D is unresolved. V lost 1 base to trimming and J lost 6 bases, with 12 bases between them. The CDR3 spans 15 residues. Germline V gene lookup returns CDR1 SGHAT and CDR2 FQNNGV. CDR3 in amino acids: CASSLVGLGAGELFF. CDR3 DNA sequence: TGTGCCAGCAGCTTAGTAGGCTTGGGCGCCGGGGAGCTGTTTTTT.

The V call is TRBV19, the J call TRBJ2-3, with D uncertain. The V gene lost 3 bases and the J gene lost 0 bases, with 7 bases spanning the gap. Per the germline V gene, CDR1 is LNHDA and CDR2 is SQIVND (reference sequence). CDR3 length: 14 amino acids. The CDR3 protein is CASSMAGSTDTQYF. The CDR3 DNA reads as TGTGCCAGTAGTATGGCCGGTAGCACAGATACGCAGTATTTT.

This chain links TRBV5-1 with TRBJ1-4; possibly TRBD1 for D (6 bases). V was cut by 5 bases and J by 7 bases, with 21 bases left in between. Germline CDR1 reads SGHRS; CDR2 reads YFSETQ. The CDR3 covers 16 residues. CDR3 amino acids: CASRTLLGADFEKLFF. The CDR3 bases are TGCGCCAGCAGGACCCTCTTGGGGGCCGATTTTGAAAAACTGTTTTTT.

The V and J genes are TRBV2 and TRBJ1-4; D gene uncertain. With 4 bases removed from V and 7 bases from J, the gap between germline ends came to 7 bases. The CDR3 covers 12 residues. Germline lookup yields CDR1 SNHLY and CDR2 FYNNEI. DNA of the CDR3: TGTGCCAGCAGTGGGGAGGGTGAAAAACTGTTTTTT. As protein: CASSGEGEKLFF. The whole variable domain, remainder taken from reference TRBV2 and TRBJ1-4, is EPEVTQTPSHQVTQMGQEVILRCVPISNHLYFYWYRQILGQKVEFLVSFYNNEISEKSEIFDDQFSVERPDGSNFTLKIRSTKLEDSAMYFCASSGEGEKLFFGSGTQLSVL.

V usage is TRBV6-8 and J usage is TRBJ2-7; TRBD1 aligns across 8 bases. V shed 2 bases, J shed 2 bases, and the junction held 8 bases outside the gene matches. Germline V CDR1 and CDR2: MNHGY, SAAAGT. The CDR3 is 16 residues long. The CDR3 spells CASSYRRRTGTYEQYF. The CDR3 nucleotides are TGTGCCAGCAGTTACAGGAGGAGGACAGGGACCTACGAGCAGTACTTC.

The chain couples TRBV29-1 to TRBJ1-1; D may be TRBD1 (6 bases). Germline values: CDR1 SQVTM, CDR2 ANQGSEA. V lost 2 bases to trimming and J lost 4 bases, with 14 bases between them. The CDR3 totals 14 residues. CDR3 nucleotides: TGCAGCGTTGAACCTGGAGGAGGGGGCACTGAAGCTTTCTTT. The encoded protein is CSVEPGGGGTEAFF.

The chain recombines TRBV5-6 with TRBJ2-7; 10 bases are a match to TRBD1. CDR1 and CDR2 from the germline V gene are SGHDT and YYEEEE. With 5 bases clipped from V and 3 bases from J, the junction kept 8 bases outside the gene matches. The CDR3 is 15 residues long. The CDR3 protein is CASSGWTGGSYEQYF. CDR3 in DNA: TGTGCCAGCAGTGGATGGACAGGGGGAAGCTACGAGCAGTACTTC.

This rearrangement joins TRBV13 to TRBJ2-7; D uncertain. The CDR3 runs 13 residues. The germline gives CDR1 PRHDT, CDR2 FYEKMQ (reference sequence). V was pared by 5 bases and J by 5 bases, with 13 bases between. The CDR3 here is CASSTTRDHEQYF. As DNA, the CDR3 is TGTGCCAGCAGCACCACCCGAGACCACGAGCAGTACTTC. The full variable domain, completed using reference TRBV13 and TRBJ2-7, is AAGVIQSPRHLIKEKRETATLKCYPIPRHDTVYWYQQGPGQDPQFLISFYEKMQSDKGSIPDRFSAQQFSDYHSELNMSSLELGDSALYFCASSTTRDHEQYFGPGTRLTVT.

CDR3 protein: CASSPRSGALPYEQYF. The CDR3 DNA follows: TGTGCCAGCAGCCCGAGGTCGGGGGCGCTTCCCTACGAGCAGTACTTC. The rearrangement joins TRBV5-4 to TRBJ2-7; D tentatively fits TRBD1 or TRBD2 (6 bases each). This CDR3 is built from 16 residues. Trimming removed 4 bases from V and 2 bases from J, with 19 bases in between. Germline V gene data show CDR1 as SGHNT and CDR2 as YYREEE (reference sequence).

Here the CDR3 reads CATNSGTRDEQFF. Here the CDR3 DNA reads TGTGCCACAAACTCTGGGACGCGCGATGAGCAGTTCTTC. The V gene is TRBV19, the J gene TRBJ2-1; D tentatively fits TRBD1 or TRBD2 (5 bases each). The CDR3 is 13 residues long. Germline assignment: CDR1 LNHDA and CDR2 SQIVND (reference sequence). Trimming pared 10 bases from V and 8 bases from J, leaving 18 bases between.

The rearrangement links TRBV5-4 to TRBJ1-2; TRBD1 matches 12 bases. J lost 4 bases, V lost 3 bases, and 7 bases had no gene match. Germline V lookup: CDR1 SGHNT, CDR2 YYREEE (reference sequence). The CDR3 loop spans 16 amino acids. This CDR3 reads CASSYPGQGAVYGYTF. CDR3 DNA: TGTGCCAGCAGCTACCCGGGACAGGGGGCGGTCTATGGCTACACCTTC.

The chain is built from TRBV11-2 and TRBJ2-7; the D gene is possibly TRBD1 (6 bases). Germline-derived CDR1 and CDR2 are SGHAT and FQNNGV. This CDR3 spans 12 amino acids. Trimming removed 5 bases from V and 7 bases from J, with 12 bases in between. CDR3 nucleotides: TGTGCCAGCAGCCCAGGGGTGGGGGAGCAGTACTTC. It yields the protein CASSPGVGEQYF.

The chain joins TRBV29-1 to TRBJ2-3; D is ambiguous. CDR3 length: 9 amino acids. Looked up from germline, CDR1 is SQVTM and CDR2 is ANQGSEA. The V gene lost 4 bases and the J gene lost 6 bases, with 2 bases spanning the gap. CDR3 sequence reads: CSVGDTQYF. In DNA, the CDR3 is TGCAGCGTTGGGGATACGCAGTATTTT.